The 30 T cell receptor beta chains given below trace back to one sample, sequenced in a study of blood T cell repertoires in COVID-19. Profiling relied on immunoSEQ multiplex PCR, and the TCRdb table lists in-frame clones only, not all of them. The table includes about 120,000 clones, about nine tenths detected once. The sequencing input was peripheral blood. The receptor set was obtained from a human donor with active COVID-19. The donor label of this sample is uncertain.

V is TRBV4-3 and J is TRBJ2-7; D might be TRBD1 (6 bases). The CDR3 runs to 13 residues. CDR1 is LGHNA and CDR2 is YSLEER in the germline V gene. Trimming removed 4 bases from V and 4 bases from J, with 11 bases in between. The CDR3 coding sequence is TGCGCCAGCAGCCGAGACAGGAATTACGAGCAGTACTTC. This gives the protein CASSRDRNYEQYF.

The rearrangement links TRBV9 to TRBJ1-2; D gene unclear. Trimming took off 2 bases at V and 6 bases at J, with 11 bases between the two ends. Germline loops: CDR1 SGDLS, CDR2 YYNGEE. This CDR3 is 13 amino acids long. The CDR3 DNA reads TGTGCCAGCAGCGTGGCACCGAGGGATGGCTACACCTTC. This encodes CASSVAPRDGYTF. Based on the CDR3 plus reference TRBV9 and TRBJ1-2, the full variable domain is DSGVTQTPKHLITATGQRVTLRCSPRSGDLSVYWYQQSLDQGLQFLIQYYNGEERAKGNILERFSAQQFPDLHSELNLSSLELGDSALYFCASSVAPRDGYTFGSGTRLTVV.

This chain joins TRBV6-1 and TRBJ1-5, with D possibly being TRBD1 (5 bases). V shed 3 bases and J shed 0 bases, with 15 bases lying between them. The CDR3 sequence is 17 residues long. Germline V lookup: CDR1 MNHNS, CDR2 SASEGT. The chain's CDR3 is CASSDPPDRGSNQPQHF. The CDR3 nucleotides are TGTGCCAGCAGTGATCCCCCCGACAGAGGTAGCAATCAGCCCCAGCATTTT.

V gene TRBV11-3 combines with J gene TRBJ2-7; D might be TRBD1 (7 bases). This CDR3 contains 13 residues. Germline values: CDR1 SGHNT, CDR2 YENEEA. The V gene lost 5 bases and the J gene lost 6 bases, with 14 bases spanning the gap. The CDR3 reads CASSPDRRGEQYF. The CDR3, as DNA: TGTGCCAGCAGCCCGGACAGGAGGGGCGAGCAGTACTTC.

In this sample, this clone turned up a few times. The V gene is TRBV4-3, the J gene TRBJ2-1; possibly TRBD2 for D (7 bases). The CDR3 covers 17 residues. CDR1 LGHNA and CDR2 YSLEER come from the germline V gene. V gave up 1 base and J gave up 10 bases, with 23 bases separating them. The CDR3 coding sequence is TGCGCCAGCAGCCAAGTTAAGGGGGGGAGTTCCACGCGCGAGCAGTTCTTC. Translation gives CASSQVKGGSSTREQFF.

The rearrangement joins TRBV6-5 to TRBJ1-1, with a possible D match to TRBD1 (5 bases). The CDR3 runs 15 residues. Trimming removed 0 bases at V and 8 bases at J, with 16 bases between. Germline assignment: CDR1 MNHEY and CDR2 SVGAGI. Here the CDR3 reads CASSYSGRAAVEAFF. The CDR3 DNA reads as TGTGCCAGCAGTTACTCCGGCAGGGCTGCTGTAGAAGCTTTCTTT.

This rearrangement joins TRBV2 to TRBJ1-1; D remains unclear. The germline CDR1 and CDR2 sequences are SNHLY and FYNNEI. CDR3 length equals 15 residues. V was cut by 7 bases and J by 5 bases, with 20 bases left in between. For the CDR3, the DNA is TGTGCCAGCAACCGGCGAGGAACCTCGGGGACTGAAGCTTTCTTT. Its protein is CASNRRGTSGTEAFF.

For the CDR3, the DNA is TGCGCCAGCAGCTTGGCGGCGGGGAACGGCTACACCTTC. Its translation: CASSLAAGNGYTF. The genes are TRBV5-1 and TRBJ1-2; D ambiguous. The CDR3 extends over 13 amino acids. Deletions cut 0 bases from V and 8 bases from J, with 11 bases between. CDR1 SGHRS and CDR2 YFSETQ come from the germline V gene. Together with reference TRBV5-1 and TRBJ1-2, the CDR3 gives the full variable domain: KAGVTQTPRYLIKTRGQQVTLSCSPISGHRSVSWYQQTPGQGLQFLFEYFSETQRNKGNFPGRFSGRQFSNSRSEMNVSTLELGDSALYLCASSLAAGNGYTFGSGTRLTVV.

The V call is TRBV7-2, the J call TRBJ2-7; the match to TRBD2 covers 8 bases. The CDR3 has 15 amino acids. Losses at the gene ends were 5 bases for V and 4 bases for J; bases not matched to a gene: 10. From germline, CDR1 is SGHTA and CDR2 FQGNSA. The CDR3 region has the DNA TGTGCCAGCAGCCAATCTAGCGGGTTAAAGTACGAGCAGTACTTC. Protein product: CASSQSSGLKYEQYF. The full variable domain, rest sourced from reference TRBV7-2 and TRBJ2-7, is GAGVSQSPSNKVTEKGKDVELRCDPISGHTALYWYRQSLGQGLEFLIYFQGNSAPDKSGLPSDRFSAERTGGSVSTLTIQRTQQEDSAVYLCASSQSSGLKYEQYFGPGTRLTVT.

V usage is TRBV3-1 (or the pseudogene TRBV3-2) and J usage is TRBJ1-3; maybe TRBD1 (6 bases). With 1 base removed from V and 6 bases from J, the gap between germline ends came to 13 bases. In germline, CDR1 is LGHDT, CDR2 YNNKEL (reference sequence). The CDR3 covers 15 residues. The DNA for the CDR3 is TGTGCCAGCAGCCAAGTAGCAGGGGCGAAAAACACCATATATTTT. This codes for CASSQVAGAKNTIYF.

The chain couples TRBV30 to TRBJ1-2; tentatively, D is TRBD1 (6 bases). Germline values: CDR1 GTSNPN, CDR2 SVGIG (reference sequence). V gave up 0 bases and J gave up 8 bases, with 19 bases separating them. The CDR3 totals 15 residues. The CDR3 region is CAWSVAHRGAHGYTF. DNA of the CDR3: TGTGCCTGGAGTGTCGCCCACCGGGGGGCGCACGGCTACACCTTC. Filled out from reference TRBV30 and TRBJ1-2, the complete variable domain reads SQTIHQWPATLVQPVGSPLSLECTVEGTSNPNLYWYRQAAGRGLQLLFYSVGIGQISSEVPQNLSASRPQDRQFILSSKKLLLSDSGFYLCAWSVAHRGAHGYTFGSGTRLTVV.

The chain links TRBV4-3 to TRBJ1-5; 7 positions agree with TRBD1. From germline, CDR1 is LGHNA and CDR2 YSLEER. Trimming cost V 3 bases and J 5 bases; bases outside gene matches: 1. The CDR3 sequence is 13 residues long. This chain's CDR3 is CASSHDRDQPQHF. The CDR3 nucleotides read TGCGCCAGCAGCCACGACAGGGATCAGCCCCAGCATTTT.

This chain links TRBV6-5 with TRBJ2-2, with a weak D call TRBD2 (6 bases). This CDR3 spans 13 amino acids. The germline V and J ends were trimmed by 2 bases and 8 bases, with 9 bases remaining between them. Germline CDR1 reads MNHEY; CDR2 reads SVGAGI. The CDR3 coding sequence is TGTGCCAGCAGTTACCTACGGGGGGGGGAGCTGTTTTTT. Translated: CASSYLRGGELFF.

This rearrangement joins TRBV4-1 to TRBJ2-1, with 7 bases matching TRBD2. CDR3 length: 15 amino acids. V shed 3 bases and J 3 bases; nucleotides not matched to a gene: 5. Germline V CDR1 and CDR2: MGHRA, YSYEKL. CDR3 DNA: TGCGCCAGCAGCCAGACCGGGACTAACTACAATGAGCAGTTCTTC. This codes for CASSQTGTNYNEQFF.

This sequence joins TRBV7-9 and TRBJ2-3, with TRBD2 identical over 15 bases. Germline trimming cut 5 bases from V and 3 bases from J; bases unmatched to any gene: 6. Germline-derived CDR1 and CDR2 are SEHNR and FQNEAQ (reference sequence). This CDR3 region has 17 residues. The CDR3 spells CASSRTGTSGGTDTQYF. CDR3 sequence (DNA): TGTGCCAGCAGCCGAACGGGGACTAGCGGGGGGACAGATACGCAGTATTTT. Variable domain in full (rest from reference TRBV7-9 and TRBJ2-3): DTGVSQNPRHKITKRGQNVTFRCDPISEHNRLYWYRQTLGQGPEFLTYFQNEAQLEKSRLLSDRFSAERPKGSFSTLEIQRTEQGDSAMYLCASSRTGTSGGTDTQYFGPGTRLTVL.

This clone was recorded only once. CDR3 sequence reads: CASSPPVAGGYTF. CDR3 DNA: TGTGCCAGCAGCCCGCCGGTTGCGGGTGGCTACACCTTC. V usage is TRBV7-9 and J usage is TRBJ1-2; D unresolved. Germline loops: CDR1 SEHNR, CDR2 FQNEAQ (reference sequence). The CDR3 totals 13 residues. The germline V and J ends were trimmed by 5 bases and 7 bases, with 14 bases remaining between them.

CDR3 in DNA: TGTGCCAGCAGTGAACAGGGACATGGGTCCTACGAGCAGTACTTC. Amino acids: CASSEQGHGSYEQYF. V and J are TRBV2 and TRBJ2-7, with D perhaps matching TRBD1 (6 bases). Trimming took 2 bases from V and 1 from J, leaving 12 bases between them. CDR1 SNHLY and CDR2 FYNNEI come from the germline V gene. There are 15 residues in the CDR3.

This sequence joins TRBV5-1 and TRBJ2-3, with TRBD1 identical over 10 bases. The ends lost 4 bases at V and 4 bases at J; junction bases unmatched: 3. This CDR3 has 14 amino acids. Germline lookup yields CDR1 SGHRS and CDR2 YFSETQ. Here the CDR3 DNA reads TGCGCCAGCAGCCCAGGGACAGGGGCAGATACGCAGTATTTT. As protein: CASSPGTGADTQYF. Supplemented by reference TRBV5-1 and TRBJ2-3, the full variable domain reads KAGVTQTPRYLIKTRGQQVTLSCSPISGHRSVSWYQQTPGQGLQFLFEYFSETQRNKGNFPGRFSGRQFSNSRSEMNVSTLELGDSALYLCASSPGTGADTQYFGPGTRLTVL.

This rearrangement joins TRBV11-2 to TRBJ1-5; D possibly corresponds to TRBD1 (5 bases). Germline V CDR1 and CDR2: SGHAT, FQNNGV. The V and J ends lost 0 bases and 5 bases respectively, with 5 bases between them. This CDR3 has 13 amino acids. The CDR3 DNA sequence: TGTGCCAGCAGCTTAGACAGGGATCAGCCCCAGCATTTT. This gives the protein CASSLDRDQPQHF.

This clone was seen a handful of times. V is TRBV19 and J is TRBJ1-5; weak D call: TRBD1 (5 bases). CDR3 length: 15 residues. V shed 7 bases and J shed 6 bases, with 19 bases lying between them. Germline values: CDR1 LNHDA, CDR2 SQIVND (reference sequence). Here the CDR3 reads CASNPSGAKFQPQHF. The DNA for the CDR3 is TGTGCCAGTAACCCTAGCGGGGCCAAGTTTCAGCCCCAGCATTTT.

The rearrangement uses TRBV12-3 or TRBV12-4 and TRBJ2-5; 7 positions agree with TRBD1. Losses at the gene ends were 9 bases for V and 4 bases for J; bases not matched to a gene: 5. CDR3 length equals 12 residues. In nucleotides, the CDR3 is TGTGCCAGTAGACAGGGTGGAGAGACCCAGTACTTC. Its protein product is CASRQGGETQYF.

This chain links TRBV9 with TRBJ2-2; 9 positions match TRBD2. Looked up from germline, CDR1 is SGDLS and CDR2 is YYNGEE. V shed 4 bases, J shed 2 bases, and the junction held 3 bases outside the gene matches. The CDR3 sequence is 15 residues long. Here the CDR3 reads CASSPSGANTGELFF. CDR3 in DNA: TGTGCCAGCAGCCCTAGCGGGGCCAACACCGGGGAGCTGTTTTTT.

This clone has just a few counts. The chain combines TRBV5-1 with TRBJ1-3, with D possibly TRBD1 on 6 matching bases. The CDR3 has 19 residues. Germline assignment: CDR1 SGHRS and CDR2 YFSETQ. V shed 7 bases and J shed 1 base, with 27 bases lying between them. The CDR3 nucleotides are TGCGCCAGCCCGGAAGGACAGCAACTTCCCCCCGGGTCTGGAAACACCATATATTTT. This codes for CASPEGQQLPPGSGNTIYF. Combining the CDR3 with reference TRBV5-1 and TRBJ1-3 gives the whole variable domain KAGVTQTPRYLIKTRGQQVTLSCSPISGHRSVSWYQQTPGQGLQFLFEYFSETQRNKGNFPGRFSGRQFSNSRSEMNVSTLELGDSALYLCASPEGQQLPPGSGNTIYFGEGSWLTVV.

This chain uses TRBV19 with TRBJ2-3; 7 positions match TRBD1. The CDR3 is made up of 15 amino acids. J was trimmed by 4 bases and V by 6 bases; bases with no gene match: 10. Germline V CDR1 and CDR2: LNHDA, SQIVND (reference sequence). The CDR3 protein is CASRTNRGGPDTQYF. The CDR3 nucleotides read TGTGCCAGTAGAACAAACAGGGGTGGCCCAGATACGCAGTATTTT.

The rearrangement joins TRBV19 to TRBJ2-5; 8 nucleotides align to TRBD2. The germline V gene encodes CDR1 LNHDA and CDR2 SQIVND (reference sequence). This CDR3 comprises 15 residues. V shed 3 bases and J 5 bases; nucleotides not matched to a gene: 8. The CDR3 DNA reads TGTGCCAGTAGTATGCCGGGGGGGGGTCGGGAGACCCAGTACTTC. Its translation is CASSMPGGGRETQYF.

V and J are TRBV5-1 and TRBJ2-1, with 11 bases that match TRBD1. There are 15 residues in the CDR3. The junction had 6 bases not matched to a gene; V was cut back by 6 bases and J by 4 bases. Per the germline V gene, CDR1 is SGHRS and CDR2 is YFSETQ. CDR3 coding DNA: TGCGCCAGCAACCCCGGGACAGGGGGGTACAATGAGCAGTTCTTC. Residues: CASNPGTGGYNEQFF.

The chain is built from TRBV3-1 (or the pseudogene TRBV3-2) and TRBJ2-1, with TRBD2 matching 8 bases. Per germline, CDR1 LGHDT and CDR2 YNNKEL (reference sequence). The CDR3 extends over 16 amino acids. V was clipped by 5 bases and J by 2 bases; unmatched bases: 8. The CDR3, as DNA: TGTGCCAGCAGCGCAACGGGGGGGGGCCCCTACAATGAGCAGTTCTTC. Amino acids: CASSATGGGPYNEQFF.

The chain joins TRBV27 to TRBJ1-1; 8 bases line up with TRBD1. This CDR3 is built from 14 residues. Germline V lookup: CDR1 MNHEY, CDR2 SMNVEV (reference sequence). The V gene end was trimmed by 6 bases and the J gene end by 2 bases; junction bases not matched to a gene: 5. The CDR3 region has the DNA TGTGCCAGCAGGCCGACAGGGGTTAACACTGAAGCTTTCTTT. This gives the protein CASRPTGVNTEAFF.

This clone was detected only once. One end of the junction fails to match germline, which may point to a read error. This chain links TRBV5-6 with TRBJ2-4, with 9 bases fitting TRBD1. CDR1 SGHDT and CDR2 YYEEEE come from the germline V gene. This CDR3 is 15 amino acids long. The CDR3 protein is CASSAHRGRKDIQYF. The CDR3, as DNA: TGTGCCAGCAGCGCGCACAGGGGGCGCAAAGACATTCAGTACTTC. The variable domain in full, with the rest retrieved from reference TRBV5-6 and TRBJ2-4, is DAGVTQSPTHLIKTRGQQVTLRCSPKSGHDTVSWYQQALGQGPQFIFQYYEEEERQRGNFPDRFSGHQFPNYSSELNVNALLLGDSALYLCASSAHRGRKDIQYFGAGTRLSVL.

J is TRBJ2-3 and V is TRBV5-5; D may be TRBD1 (5 bases). Germline V lookup: CDR1 SGHKS, CDR2 YYEKEE (reference sequence). V shed 4 bases and J shed 0 bases, with 12 bases lying between them. The CDR3 is 15 amino acids. The CDR3, as DNA: TGTGCCAGCAGCCCAACGGCAGGGAGCACAGATACGCAGTATTTT. This encodes CASSPTAGSTDTQYF.